What follows are 9 T cell receptor beta chains derived from one specimen sequenced in a study of OX40 agonist ivuxolimab in advanced cancers. Sequencing used immunoSEQ multiplex PCR; TCRdb keeps in-frame clones, though not all of them. The profile covers 70,000 or so clones, with 88% appearing a single time and 2% to 2.5% taken by the ten largest. Sequencing was performed on CD4+ or CD8+ T cells sorted from blood, taken in a trial of the OX40 agonist ivuxolimab. These receptors were obtained from an adult with an advanced solid tumor such as melanoma, head and neck, liver or kidney cancer.

The rearrangement uses TRBV28 and TRBJ2-7; 15 positions match TRBD2. The CDR3 has 17 amino acids. Trimming removed 1 base from V and 4 bases from J; junction bases left unmatched: 5. Germline CDR1 reads MDHEN; CDR2 reads SYDVKM. CDR3 amino acids: CASSLYGTSGRRYEQYF. In nucleotides, the CDR3 is TGTGCCAGCAGTTTATACGGGACTAGCGGGAGGAGGTACGAGCAGTACTTC.

This clone was seen a single time. The rearrangement uses TRBV18 and TRBJ1-1; D is ambiguous. Germline V CDR1 and CDR2: KGHSH, LQKENI. Trimming left V 5 bases short and J 0 bases short, with 1 base between. This CDR3 is 11 amino acids long. The CDR3 reads CASSMNTEAFF. In DNA, the CDR3 is TGTGCCAGCTCAATGAACACTGAAGCTTTCTTT.

This rearrangement joins TRBV28 to TRBJ2-7; TRBD1 matches 8 bases. The CDR3 extends over 14 amino acids. V was clipped by 1 base and J by 6 bases; unmatched bases: 5. Germline lookup yields CDR1 MDHEN and CDR2 SYDVKM. This CDR3 is CASSLSGGAGEQYF. The CDR3 coding sequence is TGTGCCAGCAGTTTATCAGGGGGCGCAGGCGAGCAGTACTTC.

This chain connects TRBV10-3 to TRBJ1-3, with TRBD1 matching 7 bases. This CDR3 is 13 amino acids long. J gave up 11 bases and V 4 bases, and 8 bases lay outside the gene matches. CDR1 is ENHRY, CDR2 SYGVKD, per germline. CDR3 sequence (DNA): TGTGCCATCAGTGTAACAGGGGAAGGATCCATATATTTT. Protein sequence: CAISVTGEGSIYF.

The V and J genes are TRBV5-6 and TRBJ1-2, with unresolved D. The germline CDR1 and CDR2 sequences are SGHDT and YYEEEE. The V and J ends lost 0 bases and 5 bases respectively, with 11 bases between them. The CDR3 totals 14 residues. In DNA, the CDR3 is TGTGCCAGCAGCTTGGAGGACCCTGGGTATGGCTACACCTTC. It encodes CASSLEDPGYGYTF.

This chain joins TRBV7-9 and TRBJ2-7; no reliable D call. This CDR3 spans 12 amino acids. Trimming shortened V by 2 bases and J by 1 base, and 3 bases separated the two germline ends. Germline CDR1 and CDR2: SEHNR and FQNEAQ (reference sequence). CDR3 coding DNA: TGTGCCAGCAGCTTAAGGTCCTACGAGCAGTACTTC. Translated, it gives CASSLRSYEQYF. Full variable domain (missing parts from reference TRBV7-9 and TRBJ2-7): DTGVSQNPRHKITKRGQNVTFRCDPISEHNRLYWYRQTLGQGPEFLTYFQNEAQLEKSRLLSDRFSAERPKGSFSTLEIQRTEQGDSAMYLCASSLRSYEQYFGPGTRLTVT.

This clone came up once. The chain carries TRBV28 and TRBJ2-7, with 9 nucleotides matching TRBD1. The CDR3 covers 15 residues. CDR1 and CDR2 from the germline V gene are MDHEN and SYDVKM. J lost 5 bases, V lost 5 bases, and 10 bases had no gene match. The CDR3 is CASSPQQGAVHEQYF. CDR3 DNA sequence: TGTGCCAGCAGTCCCCAACAGGGGGCGGTCCACGAGCAGTACTTC.

The V call is TRBV19, the J call TRBJ2-3, with D unresolved. V dropped 2 bases and J dropped 0 bases, with 9 bases sitting between them. The CDR3 is 15 amino acids. Germline V lookup: CDR1 LNHDA, CDR2 SQIVND (reference sequence). Here the CDR3 DNA reads TGTGCCAGTAGTATATCTGGATACAGCACAGATACGCAGTATTTT. It yields the protein CASSISGYSTDTQYF.

The genes are TRBV28 and TRBJ2-3, with D uncertain. V dropped 3 bases and J dropped 5 bases, with 12 bases sitting between them. The CDR3 contains 14 residues. Germline V gene data show CDR1 as MDHEN and CDR2 as SYDVKM. CDR3 sequence: CASSFPAVQDTQYF. The DNA of the CDR3 is TGTGCCAGCAGTTTCCCGGCGGTTCAAGATACGCAGTATTTT.